Presented here are 27 T cell receptor beta chains from one specimen sequenced in a study of cytomegalovirus exposure and HLA in healthy donors (dated by TCRdb to 2017 to 2019). Library preparation employed the immunoSEQ multiplex PCR assay. The multiplex PCR relied on a mix of 60 forward primers for TCR Vbeta segments and 13 reverse primers for TCR Jbeta segments. TCRdb re-hosts the immuneACCESS table, in-frame sequences only. Its copies lack some clones; in the studies checked, an unresolved V gene accounts for under half of them, and the cause for the rest is not known. This sample is represented by about 140,000 clones; over 75% of them were singletons. Together, the top ten hold roughly 2% of the sample. Material for sequencing was PBMCs. The receptor set was obtained from a man under 40 in good health and CMV-seronegative.

V is TRBV14 and J is TRBJ2-5; no definite D call. V gave up 3 bases and J gave up 0 bases, with 5 bases separating them. The germline V gene encodes CDR1 SGHDN and CDR2 FVKESK. This CDR3 is 13 amino acids long. The CDR3 region is CASSHQYQETQYF. DNA for the CDR3: TGTGCCAGCAGCCACCAGTACCAAGAGACCCAGTACTTC.

The chain has TRBV5-4 and TRBJ1-2; D ambiguous. V lost 0 bases, J lost 0 bases, and 9 bases lay in between. The V gene's germline CDR1 is SGHNT and CDR2 YYREEE (reference sequence). The CDR3 has 15 amino acids. CDR3 residues: CASSLAGRTNYGYTF. CDR3 bases: TGTGCCAGCAGCTTGGCAGGCCGGACTAACTATGGCTACACCTTC.

The genes are TRBV6-4 and TRBJ2-2, with a weak D call TRBD1 (5 bases). Germline CDR1 MRHNA, CDR2 SNTAGT. The CDR3 is 17 amino acids. Trimming took off 6 bases at V and 3 bases at J, with 20 bases between the two ends. The CDR3 sequence: CASRPIGARGDTGELFF. The CDR3, as DNA: TGTGCCAGCAGGCCTATAGGGGCTCGAGGTGACACCGGGGAGCTGTTTTTT.

This rearrangement joins TRBV12-5 to TRBJ1-2; TRBD1 matches 7 bases. The germline V gene has CDR1 LGHNT and CDR2 FRNRAP. This CDR3 is built from 15 residues. V shed 7 bases and J 0 bases; nucleotides not matched to a gene: 8. The CDR3 nucleotides read TGTGCTAGTGCTCCACCGGGACAGCCTAACTATGGCTACACCTTC. Translating gives CASAPPGQPNYGYTF.

This CDR3 is CASSLGQGASYEQYF. The CDR3 DNA is TGTGCCAGCAGCTTGGGACAGGGGGCTTCCTACGAGCAGTACTTC. The rearrangement uses TRBV5-6 and TRBJ2-7, with 10 bases lining up with TRBD1. J was trimmed by 1 base and V by 0 bases; bases with no gene match: 1. Germline assignment: CDR1 SGHDT and CDR2 YYEEEE. The CDR3 loop spans 15 amino acids.

This clone was recorded only once. The chain employs TRBV21-1 and TRBJ1-2; the table assigns TRBD1, which was not confirmed against the DNA. TRBV21-1 is an annotated pseudogene. This CDR3 has 15 residues. As DNA, the CDR3 is TGTGCCAGCAGCAAAGTGTTCCAGGGGCCCTATGGCTACACCTTC. It translates to CASSKVFQGPYGYTF.

The rearrangement uses TRBV7-6 and TRBJ1-4, with 9 bases fitting TRBD1. The germline V gene has CDR1 SGHVS and CDR2 FNYEAQ. Unmatched junction bases numbered 1, after V lost 3 bases and J lost 5 bases. The CDR3 has 14 amino acids. The CDR3 coding sequence is TGTGCCAGCAGCTTCGGACAGGGGAATGAAAAACTGTTTTTT. It yields the protein CASSFGQGNEKLFF.

The rearrangement joins TRBV4-1 to TRBJ1-2, with 9 bases fitting TRBD1. Germline V lookup: CDR1 MGHRA, CDR2 YSYEKL. J gave up 3 bases and V 4 bases, and 6 bases lay outside the gene matches. This CDR3 spans 15 amino acids. The chain's CDR3 is CASSRGQGKDYGYTF. In nucleotides, the CDR3 is TGCGCCAGCAGCCGGGGACAGGGAAAGGACTATGGCTACACCTTC.

The chain is built from TRBV19 and TRBJ1-3; D ambiguous. Germline-derived CDR1 and CDR2 are LNHDA and SQIVND (reference sequence). Trimming left V 3 bases short and J 0 bases short, with 12 bases between. CDR3 size: 16 residues. The CDR3 loop reads CASSMGRLDSGNTIYF. The CDR3 DNA reads as TGTGCCAGTAGTATGGGCAGGCTCGACTCTGGAAACACCATATATTTT.

About this clone: This CDR3 is also generated by other DNA sequences in the sample. The J gene is TRBJ2-7, the V gene TRBV28, with 8 bases that match TRBD1. In germline, CDR1 is MDHEN, CDR2 SYDVKM. This CDR3 contains 12 residues. V was pared by 5 bases and J by 4 bases, with 1 base of the junction left unmatched. The CDR3, as DNA: TGTGCCAGCAGTAGGACAGGGTACGAGCAGTACTTC. It translates to CASSRTGYEQYF.

The chain has TRBV4-1 and TRBJ1-3; D gene unclear. CDR3 size: 19 residues. V was clipped by 3 bases and J by 1 base, with 22 bases between them. Germline lookup yields CDR1 MGHRA and CDR2 YSYEKL. CDR3: CASSHPLGPRSHSGNTIYF. Here the CDR3 DNA reads TGCGCCAGCAGCCATCCCCTCGGCCCGCGGTCTCATTCTGGAAACACCATATATTTT.

The V call is TRBV29-1, the J call TRBJ2-5; weak D call: TRBD2 (5 bases). Looked up from germline, CDR1 is SQVTM and CDR2 is ANQGSEA. The CDR3 contains 14 residues. V lost 5 bases and J lost 9, with 22 bases in between. The CDR3 region is CSVSPTLARGAQYF. The CDR3 bases are TGCAGCGTTTCTCCCACGCTTGCTCGGGGAGCCCAGTACTTC.

This clone was detected only a few times. The rearrangement joins TRBV27 to TRBJ1-2; D possibly corresponds to TRBD1 (5 bases). V lost 10 bases and J 4 bases, leaving 13 bases between the germline ends. Germline lookup yields CDR1 MNHEY and CDR2 SMNVEV (reference sequence). The CDR3 runs 12 residues. Here the CDR3 DNA reads TGTGCCACAATCGGGACTCCCTATGGCTACACCTTC. Encoded protein: CATIGTPYGYTF.

This chain connects TRBV6-5 to TRBJ2-3, with 10 bases identical to TRBD2. CDR3 length: 15 residues. Losses at the gene ends were 5 bases for V and 4 bases for J; bases not matched to a gene: 6. Germline V gives CDR1 MNHEY, CDR2 SVGAGI. The DNA of the CDR3 is TGTGCCAGCAGTCCGAGCGGGGGGGCTGCAGATACGCAGTATTTT. It codes for CASSPSGGAADTQYF.

This chain links TRBV19 with TRBJ2-1; unclear D gene. Per germline, CDR1 LNHDA and CDR2 SQIVND (reference sequence). V was shortened by 3 bases and J by 2 bases, with 17 bases between the two germline ends. This CDR3 has 17 amino acids. In DNA form, the CDR3 reads TGTGCCAGTAGTATTTCCCTGTCAGCGCCGGCCTACAATGAGCAGTTCTTC. Protein: CASSISLSAPAYNEQFF.

The chain recombines TRBV5-1 with TRBJ2-7; 9 nucleotides agree with TRBD1. The CDR3 length is 14 residues. Germline trimming cut 4 bases from V and 5 bases from J; bases unmatched to any gene: 7. The V gene's germline CDR1 is SGHRS and CDR2 YFSETQ. The CDR3 bases are TGCGCCAGCAGCGAACAGGGGGCGAGGGACGAGCAGTACTTC. Translating it yields CASSEQGARDEQYF.

This chain connects TRBV6-5 to TRBJ1-2; the D is unclear. Trimming shortened V by 0 bases and J by 5 bases, and 10 bases separated the two germline ends. The CDR3 has 14 residues. Germline-derived CDR1 and CDR2 are MNHEY and SVGAGI. For the CDR3, the DNA is TGTGCCAGCAGTTACTCGCTCCAGGCGTATGGCTACACCTTC. It specifies CASSYSLQAYGYTF.

The chain combines TRBV7-9 with TRBJ1-1; D gene ambiguous. Deletions cut 4 bases from V and 7 bases from J, with 4 bases between. The length of the CDR3 is 10 residues. The germline CDR1 and CDR2 sequences are SEHNR and FQNEAQ (reference sequence). CDR3 nucleotide sequence: TGTGCCAGCAGCTCTCGTGAAGCTTTCTTT. It yields the protein CASSSREAFF.

V usage is TRBV7-9 and J usage is TRBJ1-1, with 8 bases aligning to TRBD1. Per the germline V gene, CDR1 is SEHNR and CDR2 is FQNEAQ (reference sequence). This CDR3 has 15 amino acids. The junction had 7 bases not matched to a gene; V was cut back by 5 bases and J by 2 bases. The CDR3 DNA sequence: TGTGCCAGCAGCGAACAACAGGGGGGCAACACTGAAGCTTTCTTT. It yields the protein CASSEQQGGNTEAFF.

The chain combines TRBV30 with TRBJ2-7; TRBD2 matches 9 bases. Trimming took 0 bases from V and 1 from J; bases not matched to a gene: 7. The CDR3 covers 16 residues. In germline, CDR1 is GTSNPN, CDR2 SVGIG (reference sequence). CDR3 DNA sequence: TGTGCCTGGAGTGTAGTTTCAAGCGGGAGGTCCTACGAGCAGTACTTC. Encoded protein: CAWSVVSSGRSYEQYF.

The chain joins TRBV15 to TRBJ2-3, with 8 bases identical to TRBD2. Germline CDR1 is LNHNV and CDR2 is YYDKDF (reference sequence). The J segment lost 4 bases and the V segment lost 2 bases, leaving 8 bases of the junction unmatched. CDR3 length: 16 amino acids. The DNA of the CDR3 is TGTGCCACCAGCAGATCCAGGGCGGGAGGTCCAGATACGCAGTATTTT. Protein product: CATSRSRAGGPDTQYF.

V and J are TRBV7-9 and TRBJ1-6, with D unclear. Germline loops: CDR1 SEHNR, CDR2 FQNEAQ (reference sequence). CDR3 length equals 11 residues. In DNA, the CDR3 is TGTGCGGCGGGGTGGGAGTTCACCCTCCACTTT. This gives the protein CAAGWEFTLHF. Filled out from reference TRBV7-9 and TRBJ1-6, the complete variable domain reads DTGVSQNPRHKITKRGQNVTFRCDPISEHNRLYWYRQTLGQGPEFLTYFQNEAQLEKSRLLSDRFSAERPKGSFSTLEIQRTEQGDSAMYLCAAGWEFTLHFGNGTRLTVT.

CDR3 loop: CASSASGGYQETQYF. As DNA, the CDR3 is TGTGCCAGCAGCGCTAGCGGGGGGTACCAAGAGACCCAGTACTTC. The chain uses TRBV9 and TRBJ2-5, with 11 bases lining up with TRBD2. V shed 3 bases and J 0 bases; nucleotides not matched to a gene: 1. Germline assignment: CDR1 SGDLS and CDR2 YYNGEE. The CDR3 is 15 amino acids.

In this sample, this clone turned up once. The V call is TRBV28, the J call TRBJ1-1; the match to TRBD1 covers 9 bases. Trimming cost V 3 bases and J 7 bases; bases outside gene matches: 21. This CDR3 has 19 amino acids. Per the germline V gene, CDR1 is MDHEN and CDR2 is SYDVKM. This CDR3 reads CASSFLRLRRKDRGGEAFF. The CDR3 DNA sequence: TGTGCCAGCAGTTTCCTGAGGCTCCGTCGGAAGGACAGGGGAGGTGAAGCTTTCTTT.

The rearrangement links TRBV7-9 to TRBJ2-3; TRBD2 aligns across 13 bases. The CDR3 sequence is 19 residues long. CDR1 and CDR2 from the germline V gene are SEHNR and FQNEAQ (reference sequence). V lost 5 bases, J lost 2 bases, and 13 bases stayed unmatched. CDR3 in amino acids: CASSPTGLAGELYTDTQYF. The CDR3 DNA reads as TGTGCCAGCAGCCCAACAGGACTAGCGGGAGAGCTTTACACAGATACGCAGTATTTT.

The chain recombines TRBV5-1 with TRBJ2-1; D might be TRBD2 (6 bases). The CDR3 totals 15 residues. With 4 bases removed from V and 8 bases from J, the gap between germline ends came to 19 bases. In germline, CDR1 is SGHRS, CDR2 YFSETQ. In nucleotides, the CDR3 is TGCGCCAGCAGCCCGGGACTTCGGGCGGTTGATGAGCAGTTCTTC. Encoded protein: CASSPGLRAVDEQFF.

Of note for this clone: One junction end does not reproduce the germline sequence, and a read error may be involved. This rearrangement joins TRBV7-9 to TRBJ2-7, with TRBD2 as a possible D gene (5 bases). Per the germline V gene, CDR1 is SEHNR and CDR2 is FQNEAQ (reference sequence). CDR3 size: 14 residues. The chain's CDR3 is CSSSLDLAPYEQYF. The CDR3 coding sequence is TGTTCCAGCAGCTTAGACCTAGCTCCTTACGAGCAGTACTTC.